Presented here are 28 T cell receptor beta chains from one specimen sequenced in a study of T-cell memory formation after mild COVID-19. One entry per CDR3 protein, called by TCRdb with MiXCR from the 5' RACE reads. The sample yields 30,000 to 35,000 distinct CDR3 sequences, about 7.7% seen once. Sequencing was performed on PBMCs or a T cell subset sorted from them (not recorded which). The receptors here all came from a man between 18 and 35 years old who had mild COVID-19 (a few samples of this study predate the infection). Cell type and time point are not known.

In its sample, this clonotype was seen many times. The V and J genes are TRBV7-3 and TRBJ2-3, with 7 bases lining up with TRBD2. CDR3 size: 15 residues. Losses at the gene ends were 1 base for V and 11 bases for J; bases not matched to a gene: 12. Germline-derived CDR1 and CDR2 are SGHTA and FQGTGA. CDR3 residues: CASSLRGGSEGRQYF. CDR3 nucleotide sequence: TGTGCCAGCAGCTTAAGGGGGGGGTCCGAAGGGAGGCAGTATTTT.

Many counts were recorded for this clonotype. CDR3 loop: CASSYRADTQYF. The CDR3 DNA reads as TGTGCCAGCAGCTACAGGGCAGATACGCAGTATTTT. This chain joins TRBV7-2 and TRBJ2-3; TRBD1 is a possible D gene (6 bases). Trimming pared 4 bases from V and 4 bases from J, leaving 6 bases between. This CDR3 contains 12 residues. Germline CDR1 SGHTA, CDR2 FQGNSA.

This chain connects TRBV6-2 or TRBV6-3 to TRBJ2-7; tentative D call: TRBD2 (6 bases). CDR3 size: 13 residues. V lost 4 bases, J lost 3 bases, and 10 bases lay in between. Germline V gene sequence: CDR1 MNHEY, CDR2 SVGEGT. The CDR3 protein is CASSSVGGYEQYF. The CDR3 DNA is TGTGCCAGCAGTTCGGTCGGGGGCTACGAGCAGTACTTC.

CDR3 region: CAISDVSGKVGNEQFF. CDR3 DNA sequence: TGTGCCATCAGTGATGTGTCCGGGAAGGTGGGGAATGAGCAGTTCTTC. The J gene is TRBJ2-1, the V gene TRBV10-3; D may be TRBD2 (5 bases). The CDR3 runs to 16 residues. Trimming shortened V by 3 bases and J by 7 bases, and 19 bases separated the two germline ends. Germline loops: CDR1 ENHRY, CDR2 SYGVKD.

In its sample, this clonotype was seen many times. The V gene is TRBV7-2, the J gene TRBJ2-4, with 7 bases identical to TRBD1. CDR3 length: 13 residues. Trimming cost V 3 bases and J 8 bases; bases outside gene matches: 4. The germline CDR1 and CDR2 sequences are SGHTA and FQGNSA. CDR3 residues: CASSFNRGDIQYF. The CDR3 bases are TGTGCCAGCAGCTTCAACAGGGGAGACATTCAGTACTTC.

In its sample, this clonotype was seen a few times. The CDR3 DNA follows: TGTGCCAGCAGCTCGACACGAGCGGGGGCCTCCACAGATACGCAGTATTTT. Translated, it gives CASSSTRAGASTDTQYF. The chain is built from TRBV7-9 and TRBJ2-3; 8 positions agree with TRBD2. The ends lost 4 bases at V and 2 bases at J; junction bases unmatched: 11. The CDR3 runs to 17 residues. The germline gives CDR1 SEHNR, CDR2 FQNEAQ (reference sequence).

This clonotype has at least ten counts. The CDR3 DNA sequence: TGTGCCAGCAGTGGATCAGGGAGTCAGCCCCAGCATTTT. Encoded protein: CASSGSGSQPQHF. The chain carries TRBV12-3 or TRBV12-4 and TRBJ1-5, with D perhaps TRBD1 (5 bases). CDR3 length equals 13 residues. V was pared by 5 bases and J by 6 bases, with 11 bases between.

The genes are TRBV4-1 and TRBJ2-1; D possibly corresponds to TRBD1 (8 bases). The ends were cut back, 4 bases at V and 9 bases at J, with 19 bases in the middle. Germline V gives CDR1 MGHRA, CDR2 YSYEKL. The CDR3 totals 15 residues. The CDR3 loop reads CASSRGQGGLGEQFF. DNA for the CDR3: TGCGCCAGCAGCCGAGGACAGGGAGGGTTGGGTGAGCAGTTCTTC.

This clonotype was seen repeatedly, ten times or more. The rearrangement uses TRBV4-1 and TRBJ1-4; D ambiguous. The CDR3 length is 12 residues. Trimming cost V 1 base and J 5 bases, with 2 bases left between them. Germline V CDR1 and CDR2: MGHRA, YSYEKL. The CDR3 DNA follows: TGCGCCAGCAGCCAAGGGAATGAAAAACTGTTTTTT. Amino acids: CASSQGNEKLFF.

This clonotype was found many times. The rearrangement links TRBV12-3 or TRBV12-4 to TRBJ1-6, with D uncertain. Trimming cost V 1 base and J 10 bases, with 8 bases left between them. The CDR3 has 13 amino acids. The CDR3 sequence is CASSLVGGSPLHF. The CDR3 bases are TGTGCCAGCAGTTTAGTCGGCGGGTCACCCCTCCACTTT.

The V and J genes are TRBV5-6 and TRBJ2-5, with D possibly TRBD2 on 6 matching bases. With 3 bases removed from V and 9 bases from J, the gap between germline ends came to 24 bases. Looked up from germline, CDR1 is SGHDT and CDR2 is YYEEEE. The CDR3 has 16 residues. This CDR3 is CASSSTGLVGRGAQYF. The CDR3 bases are TGTGCCAGCAGCTCAACAGGCCTGGTTGGCCGCGGGGCCCAGTACTTC.

V is TRBV7-9 and J is TRBJ2-3, with 8 positions matching TRBD1. CDR1 and CDR2 from the germline V gene are SEHNR and FQNEAQ (reference sequence). The CDR3 is 17 amino acids. Trimming took 5 bases from V and 0 from J; bases not matched to a gene: 10. The CDR3, as DNA: TGTGCCAGCAGCCCGCATCGGACAGGGCCAAGCACAGATACGCAGTATTTT. This translates into CASSPHRTGPSTDTQYF.

This clonotype was counted at least ten times. The chain uses TRBV28 and TRBJ2-4, with 7 bases aligning to TRBD1. The CDR3 has 17 residues. With V trimmed by 3 bases and J by 2 bases, 10 bases remained unmatched. From germline, CDR1 is MDHEN and CDR2 SYDVKM. The CDR3 is CASSLQYRGVTKNIQYF. The DNA of the CDR3 is TGTGCCAGCAGTTTGCAATACAGGGGAGTAACCAAAAACATTCAGTACTTC.

This clonotype was recorded many times. V gene TRBV20-1 combines with J gene TRBJ1-1; no reliable D call. Germline CDR1 is DFQATT and CDR2 is SNEGSKA (reference sequence). V was pared by 1 base and J by 4 bases, with 13 bases between. There are 14 residues in the CDR3. CDR3 in DNA: TGCAGTGCTAGAGTCTCCATGGGGAGCACTGAAGCTTTCTTT. This translates into CSARVSMGSTEAFF.

This clonotype was counted at least ten times. V gene TRBV7-2 combines with J gene TRBJ1-1; weak D call: TRBD1 (5 bases). The V gene's germline CDR1 is SGHTA and CDR2 FQGNSA. Trimming removed 2 bases from V and 5 bases from J, with 15 bases in between. The CDR3 has 15 residues. As DNA, the CDR3 is TGTGCCAGCAGCTTACGTGGGGGTCGAGGAACTGAAGCTTTCTTT. Protein: CASSLRGGRGTEAFF.

This clonotype was observed many times. V is TRBV9 and J is TRBJ2-1; D is tentatively TRBD1 or TRBD2 (6 bases each). Germline values: CDR1 SGDLS, CDR2 YYNGEE. CDR3 length: 16 amino acids. V was shortened by 5 bases and J by 0 bases, with 15 bases between the two germline ends. CDR3 sequence (DNA): TGTGCCAGCAGTGAGAACGGGGGCAGCTCCTACAATGAGCAGTTCTTC. This gives the protein CASSENGGSSYNEQFF.

This clonotype was recorded at least ten times. The chain has TRBV6-1 and TRBJ2-7; 8 bases are a match to TRBD2. Germline V CDR1 and CDR2: MNHNS, SASEGT. V was pared by 0 bases and J by 2 bases, with 6 bases of the junction left unmatched. The CDR3 covers 16 residues. The CDR3, as DNA: TGTGCCAGCAGTGAAGCGCGGGGGGCCGGCCCCTACGAGCAGTACGTC. This sequence encodes CASSEARGAGPYEQYV.

This clonotype has at least ten counts. The chain couples TRBV7-8 to TRBJ2-3; D ambiguous. Trimming left V 2 bases short and J 0 bases short, with 6 bases between. This CDR3 contains 14 residues. In germline, CDR1 is SGHVS, CDR2 FQNEAQ. The CDR3 loop reads CASSLTQSTDTQYF. CDR3 sequence (DNA): TGTGCCAGCAGCTTAACCCAGAGCACAGATACGCAGTATTTT.

This clonotype showed up many times. The genes are TRBV5-1 and TRBJ2-2; the D is unclear. Germline lookup yields CDR1 SGHRS and CDR2 YFSETQ. The CDR3 totals 11 residues. Deletions cut 5 bases from V and 8 bases from J, with 7 bases between. The CDR3 DNA follows: TGCGCCAGCAGTACCTGGGGGGAGCTGTTTTTT. It encodes CASSTWGELFF.

This clonotype is termed medium-sized. This chain joins TRBV4-2 and TRBJ2-5; 12 bases line up with TRBD2. With V trimmed by 1 base and J by 2 bases, 11 bases remained unmatched. Germline CDR1 reads LGHNA; CDR2 reads YNFKEQ. This CDR3 is built from 19 residues. In DNA, the CDR3 is TGTGCCAGCAGCCAAGTCCCCCTCACTCTAGCGGGGGGGCAAGAGACCCAGTACTTC. Translated: CASSQVPLTLAGGQETQYF.

This clonotype has at least ten counts. V and J are TRBV7-3 and TRBJ1-1, with D perhaps TRBD1 (5 bases). This CDR3 comprises 14 residues. V was shortened by 5 bases and J by 3 bases, with 13 bases between the two germline ends. CDR1 is SGHTA, CDR2 FQGTGA, per germline. The CDR3 DNA sequence: TGTGCCAGCAGCCCGCAGGGCGTAGACACTGAAGCTTTCTTT. It specifies CASSPQGVDTEAFF.

This clonotype has ten or more counts. The chain is built from TRBV4-3 and TRBJ2-5, with a weak D call TRBD2 (5 bases). From germline, CDR1 is LGHNA and CDR2 YSLEER. The CDR3 contains 15 residues. V was shortened by 1 base and J by 5 bases, with 14 bases between the two germline ends. CDR3 in amino acids: CASSQGTVSGETQYF. The CDR3 DNA sequence: TGCGCCAGCAGCCAAGGGACGGTGTCGGGGGAGACCCAGTACTTC.

In its sample, this clonotype was seen many times. This rearrangement joins TRBV12-3 or TRBV12-4 to TRBJ2-2; 7 bases line up with TRBD2. The CDR3 runs 17 residues. J lost 5 bases, V lost 6 bases, and 15 bases had no gene match. The DNA for the CDR3 is TGTGCCAGCAGGACTGGAAGAGCGGGGCGAACAACCGGGGAGCTGTTTTTT. The encoded protein is CASRTGRAGRTTGELFF.

The table lists this clonotype with many counts. The rearrangement uses TRBV4-1 and TRBJ2-5; no firm D call. V was pared by 1 base and J by 0 bases, with 6 bases between. The CDR3 is 14 amino acids. Germline assignment: CDR1 MGHRA and CDR2 YSYEKL. CDR3 sequence reads: CASSQGPYQETQYF. The CDR3, as DNA: TGCGCCAGCAGCCAAGGGCCTTACCAAGAGACCCAGTACTTC.

The table lists this clonotype with many counts. CDR3 region: CASSESGTGLYEQYV. The DNA for the CDR3 is TGTGCCAGCAGTGAATCGGGGACAGGCCTTTACGAGCAGTACGTC. The chain uses TRBV28 and TRBJ2-7, with TRBD1 matching over 8 bases. V shed 5 bases and J 4 bases; nucleotides not matched to a gene: 10. From germline, CDR1 is MDHEN and CDR2 SYDVKM. The CDR3 loop spans 15 amino acids.

The chain joins TRBV5-1 to TRBJ2-5, with D perhaps TRBD1 (5 bases). CDR3 size: 13 residues. Germline CDR1 reads SGHRS; CDR2 reads YFSETQ. V lost 4 bases and J 4 bases, leaving 11 bases between the germline ends. The CDR3 region is CASSNQGGETQYF. The DNA of the CDR3 is TGCGCCAGCAGCAATCAGGGTGGAGAGACCCAGTACTTC.

This clonotype was seen ten or more times. The chain combines TRBV7-9 with TRBJ2-7; D is perhaps TRBD1 or TRBD2 (5 bases each). CDR1 is SEHNR and CDR2 is FQNEAQ in the germline V gene (reference sequence). V was cut by 1 base and J by 6 bases, with 16 bases left in between. CDR3 length equals 15 residues. DNA of the CDR3: TGTGCCAGCAGCTTAGTTAGGGGCCCACTAGGCGAGCAGTACGTC. It specifies CASSLVRGPLGEQYV.

This clonotype showed up many times. An end of the junction does not agree with germline; a read error may underlie this. V gene TRBV7-7 combines with J gene TRBJ2-1; 11 positions match TRBD1. CDR3 length: 14 residues. Germline values: CDR1 SSHAT, CDR2 FNYEAQ (reference sequence). The DNA of the CDR3 is TGTGCTAGCAGCTTAGGGACAGGGGGCAATGAGCAGTTCTTC. Residues: CASSLGTGGNEQFF. The full variable domain, with the rest looked up from reference TRBV7-7 and TRBJ2-1, is GAGVSQSPRYKVTKRGQDVTLRCDPISSHATLYWYQQALGQGPEFLTYFNYEAQPDKSGLPSDRFSAERPEGSISTLTIQRTEQRDSAMYRCASSLGTGGNEQFFGPGTRLTVL.